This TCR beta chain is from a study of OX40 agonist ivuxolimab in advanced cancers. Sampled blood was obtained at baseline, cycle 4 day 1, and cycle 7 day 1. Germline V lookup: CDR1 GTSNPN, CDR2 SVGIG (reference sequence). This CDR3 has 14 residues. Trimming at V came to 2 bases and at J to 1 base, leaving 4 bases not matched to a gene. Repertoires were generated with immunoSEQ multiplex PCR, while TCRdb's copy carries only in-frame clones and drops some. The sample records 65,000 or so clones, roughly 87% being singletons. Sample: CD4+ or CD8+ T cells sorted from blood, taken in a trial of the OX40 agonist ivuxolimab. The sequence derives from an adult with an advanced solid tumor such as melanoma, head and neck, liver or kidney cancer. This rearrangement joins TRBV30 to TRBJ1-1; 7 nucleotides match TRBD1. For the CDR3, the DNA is TGTGCCTGGAGTCCGGGACAGACGAACACTGAAGCTTTCTTT. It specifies CAWSPGQTNTEAFF.